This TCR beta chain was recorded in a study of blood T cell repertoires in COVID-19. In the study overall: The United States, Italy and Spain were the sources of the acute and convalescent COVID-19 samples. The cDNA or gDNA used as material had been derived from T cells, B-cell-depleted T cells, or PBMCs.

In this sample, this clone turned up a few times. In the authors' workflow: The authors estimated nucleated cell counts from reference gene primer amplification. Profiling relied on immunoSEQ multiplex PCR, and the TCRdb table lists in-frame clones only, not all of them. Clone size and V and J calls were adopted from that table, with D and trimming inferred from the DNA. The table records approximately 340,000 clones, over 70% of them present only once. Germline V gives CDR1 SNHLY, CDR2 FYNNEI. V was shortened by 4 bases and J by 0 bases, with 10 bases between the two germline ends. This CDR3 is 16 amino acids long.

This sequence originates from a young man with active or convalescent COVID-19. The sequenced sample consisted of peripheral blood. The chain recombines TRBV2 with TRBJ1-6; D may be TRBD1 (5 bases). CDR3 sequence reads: CASSGGVSSYNSPLHF. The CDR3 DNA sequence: TGTGCCAGCAGTGGGGGGGTTAGCTCCTATAATTCACCCCTCCACTTT. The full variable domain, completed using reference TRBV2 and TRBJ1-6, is EPEVTQTPSHQVTQMGQEVILRCVPISNHLYFYWYRQILGQKVEFLVSFYNNEISEKSEIFDDQFSVERPDGSNFTLKIRSTKLEDSAMYFCASSGGVSSYNSPLHFGNGTRLTVT.